This T cell receptor beta chain was profiled in a study of blood T cell repertoires in COVID-19. Study-wide context: Samples came from the United States, Italy and Spain, spanning acute and convalescent COVID-19.

CDR1 and CDR2 (germline): SGDLS, YYNGEE. The CDR3 runs to 12 residues. V dropped 4 bases and J dropped 8 bases, with 10 bases sitting between them. Original processing methods: Nucleated cell counts were estimated from reference gene primer amplification. This table comes from immunoSEQ multiplex PCR, and its TCRdb copy is limited to in-frame clones, with some not included. V, J and clone size are taken as reported in that table, and D and trimming were inferred from the DNA itself. Of about 52,000 clones in the sample, roughly 84% were seen once. This chain links TRBV9 with TRBJ2-1; D is undetermined. The sample taken for sequencing was peripheral blood. The sequence was obtained from a human donor with active COVID-19. The donor label of this sample is uncertain. The CDR3, as DNA: TGTGCCAGCAGCTCCACTGTACATGAGCAGTTCTTC. It codes for CASSSTVHEQFF. Supplemented by reference TRBV9 and TRBJ2-1, the full variable domain reads DSGVTQTPKHLITATGQRVTLRCSPRSGDLSVYWYQQSLDQGLQFLIQYYNGEERAKGNILERFSAQQFPDLHSELNLSSLELGDSALYFCASSSTVHEQFFGPGTRLTVL.